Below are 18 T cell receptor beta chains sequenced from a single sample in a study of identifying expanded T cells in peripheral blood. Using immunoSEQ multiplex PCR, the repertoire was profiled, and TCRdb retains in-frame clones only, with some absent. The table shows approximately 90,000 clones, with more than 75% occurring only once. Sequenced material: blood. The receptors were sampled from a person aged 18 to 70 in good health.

CDR3 sequence (DNA): TGCGCCAGCAGCCAAACCCCGGGACAGGGTAGCTCCTATAATTCACCCCTCCACTTT. Its translation: CASSQTPGQGSSYNSPLHF. This chain joins TRBV4-1 and TRBJ1-6; 9 nucleotides line up with TRBD1. V lost 2 bases to trimming and J lost 0 bases; unmatched junction nucleotides: 8. The germline V gene encodes CDR1 MGHRA and CDR2 YSYEKL. This CDR3 spans 19 amino acids.

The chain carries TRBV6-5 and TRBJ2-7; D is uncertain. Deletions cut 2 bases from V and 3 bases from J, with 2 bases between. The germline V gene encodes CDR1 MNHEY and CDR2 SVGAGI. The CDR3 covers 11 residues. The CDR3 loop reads CASSYLYEQYF. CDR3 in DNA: TGTGCCAGCAGTTACCTCTACGAGCAGTACTTC.

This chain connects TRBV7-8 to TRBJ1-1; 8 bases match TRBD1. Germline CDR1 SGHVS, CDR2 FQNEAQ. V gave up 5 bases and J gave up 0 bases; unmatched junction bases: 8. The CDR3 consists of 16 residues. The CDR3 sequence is CASSLLGTGLNTEAFF. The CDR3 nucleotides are TGTGCCAGCAGCCTTCTCGGGACAGGATTGAACACTGAAGCTTTCTTT. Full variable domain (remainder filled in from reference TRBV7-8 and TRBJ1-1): GAGVSQSPRYKVAKRGQDVALRCDPISGHVSLFWYQQALGQGPEFLTYFQNEAQLDKSGLPSDRFFAERPEGSVSTLKIQRTQQEDSAVYLCASSLLGTGLNTEAFFGQGTRLTVV.

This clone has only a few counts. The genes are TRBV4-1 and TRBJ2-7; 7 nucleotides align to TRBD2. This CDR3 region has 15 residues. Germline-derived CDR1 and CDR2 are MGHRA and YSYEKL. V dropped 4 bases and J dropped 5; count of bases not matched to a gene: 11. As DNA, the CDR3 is TGCGCCAGCAGCCCACGGGCCCTCGGGGGGAACGAGCAGTACTTC. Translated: CASSPRALGGNEQYF.

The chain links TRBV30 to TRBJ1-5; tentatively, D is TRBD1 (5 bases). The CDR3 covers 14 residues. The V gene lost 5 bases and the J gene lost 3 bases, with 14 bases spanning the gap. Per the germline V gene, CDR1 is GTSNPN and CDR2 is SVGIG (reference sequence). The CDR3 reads CAWGPGGNNQPQHF. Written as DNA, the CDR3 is TGTGCCTGGGGCCCGGGGGGGAACAATCAGCCCCAGCATTTT.

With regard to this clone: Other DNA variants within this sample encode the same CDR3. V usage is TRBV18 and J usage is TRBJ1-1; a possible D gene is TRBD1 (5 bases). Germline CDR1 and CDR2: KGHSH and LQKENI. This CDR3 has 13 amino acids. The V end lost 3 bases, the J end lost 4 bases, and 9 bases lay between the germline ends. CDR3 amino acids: CASSPPGATEAFF. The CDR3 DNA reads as TGTGCCAGCTCACCGCCCGGGGCCACTGAAGCTTTCTTT.

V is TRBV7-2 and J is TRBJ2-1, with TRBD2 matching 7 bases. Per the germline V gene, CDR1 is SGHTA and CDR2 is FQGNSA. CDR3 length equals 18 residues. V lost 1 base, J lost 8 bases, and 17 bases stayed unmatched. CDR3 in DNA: TGTGCCAGCAGCTTAGTGGCGTCAGGTGGGGGAGCGGGGTATGAGCAGTTCTTC. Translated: CASSLVASGGGAGYEQFF.

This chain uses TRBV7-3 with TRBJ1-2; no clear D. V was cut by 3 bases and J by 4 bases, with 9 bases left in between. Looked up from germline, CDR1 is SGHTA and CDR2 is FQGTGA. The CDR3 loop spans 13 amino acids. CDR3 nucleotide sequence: TGTGCCAGCAGCTTTTCCGATAGCTATGGCTACACCTTC. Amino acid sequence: CASSFSDSYGYTF.

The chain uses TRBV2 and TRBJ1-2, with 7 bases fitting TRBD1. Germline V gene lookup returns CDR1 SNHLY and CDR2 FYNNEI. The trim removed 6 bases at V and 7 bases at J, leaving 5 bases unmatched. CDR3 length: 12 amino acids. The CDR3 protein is CASRATGVGYTF. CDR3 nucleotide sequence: TGTGCCAGCAGGGCAACAGGGGTTGGCTACACCTTC.

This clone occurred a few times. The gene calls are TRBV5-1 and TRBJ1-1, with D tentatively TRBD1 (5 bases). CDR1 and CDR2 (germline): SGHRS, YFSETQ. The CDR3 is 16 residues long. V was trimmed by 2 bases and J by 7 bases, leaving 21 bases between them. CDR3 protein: CASSLGPRGRSDEAFF. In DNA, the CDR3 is TGCGCCAGCAGCTTAGGGCCTCGGGGGAGGTCTGATGAAGCTTTCTTT.

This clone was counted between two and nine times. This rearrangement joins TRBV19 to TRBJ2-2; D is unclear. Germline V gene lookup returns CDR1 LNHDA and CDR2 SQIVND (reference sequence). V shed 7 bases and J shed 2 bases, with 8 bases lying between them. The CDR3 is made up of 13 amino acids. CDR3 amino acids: CASTLGNTGELFF. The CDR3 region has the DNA TGTGCCAGTACCTTGGGAAACACCGGGGAGCTGTTTTTT. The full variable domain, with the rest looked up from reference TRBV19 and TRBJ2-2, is DGGITQSPKYLFRKEGQNVTLSCEQNLNHDAMYWYRQDPGQGLRLIYYSQIVNDFQKGDIAEGYSVSREKKESFPLTVTSAQKNPTAFYLCASTLGNTGELFFGEGSRLTVL.

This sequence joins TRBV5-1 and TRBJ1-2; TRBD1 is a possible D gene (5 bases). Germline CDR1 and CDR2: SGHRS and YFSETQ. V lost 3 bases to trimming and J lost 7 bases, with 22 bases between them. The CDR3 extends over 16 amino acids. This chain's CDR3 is CASSYYFGGEVCGYTF. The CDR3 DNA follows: TGCGCCAGCAGCTACTACTTCGGGGGTGAAGTGTGTGGCTACACCTTC.

CDR3 bases: TGTGCCAGCAGCCCATCGGGTACCTATGGCTACACCTTC. It translates to CASSPSGTYGYTF. This chain connects TRBV7-9 to TRBJ1-2; D not certain. Looked up from germline, CDR1 is SEHNR and CDR2 is FQNEAQ (reference sequence). The CDR3 totals 13 residues. Trimming stripped 5 bases from V and 4 bases from J, with 11 bases between.

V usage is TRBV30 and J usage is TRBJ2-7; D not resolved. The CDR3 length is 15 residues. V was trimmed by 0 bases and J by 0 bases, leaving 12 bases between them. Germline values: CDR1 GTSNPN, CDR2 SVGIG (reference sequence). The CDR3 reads CAWSVNPVDSYEQYF. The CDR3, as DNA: TGTGCCTGGAGTGTCAACCCGGTGGACTCCTACGAGCAGTACTTC.

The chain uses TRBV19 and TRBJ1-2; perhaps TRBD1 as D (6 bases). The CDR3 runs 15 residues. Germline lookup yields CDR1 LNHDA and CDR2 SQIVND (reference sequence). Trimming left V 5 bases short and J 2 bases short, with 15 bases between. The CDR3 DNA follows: TGTGCCAGTAGTGTCGGACAGCTATACAACTATGGCTACACCTTC. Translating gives CASSVGQLYNYGYTF.

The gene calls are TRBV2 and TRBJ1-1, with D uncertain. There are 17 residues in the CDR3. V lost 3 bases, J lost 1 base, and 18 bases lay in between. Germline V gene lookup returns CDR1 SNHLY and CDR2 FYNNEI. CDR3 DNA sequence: TGTGCCAGCAGTGACTTCGGTTCGTCGGCGGGGAACACTGAAGCTTTCTTT. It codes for CASSDFGSSAGNTEAFF.

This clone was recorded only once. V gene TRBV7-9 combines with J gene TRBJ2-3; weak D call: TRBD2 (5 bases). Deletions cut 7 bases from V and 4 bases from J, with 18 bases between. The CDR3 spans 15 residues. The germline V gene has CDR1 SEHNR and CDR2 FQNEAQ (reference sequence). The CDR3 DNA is TGTGCCAGCACCCCGGGAAGGGCGGTTTCAGATACGCAGTATTTT. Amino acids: CASTPGRAVSDTQYF.

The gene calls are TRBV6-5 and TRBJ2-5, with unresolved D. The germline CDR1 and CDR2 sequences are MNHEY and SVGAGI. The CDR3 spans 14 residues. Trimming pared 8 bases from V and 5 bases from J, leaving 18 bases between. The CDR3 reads CASSHAQQKETQYF. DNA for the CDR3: TGTGCCAGCTCTCACGCACAGCAAAAGGAGACCCAGTACTTC.